This TCR beta chain originates from a study of naive and memory T cell subsets. The sample holds a few counts of this clonotype. The beta constant-region primer was an equimolar mix of two oligonucleotides covering TRBC1 and TRBC2. Each CDR3 protein is one row after TCRdb ran MiXCR on the UMI-ligation and nested PCR reads. The sample holds roughly 140,000 distinct CDR3 sequences; about a sixth are singletons and the top ten take more than 0.13%. The CDR3 consists of 16 residues. V was pared by 3 bases and J by 5 bases, with 12 bases of the junction left unmatched. Germline-derived CDR1 and CDR2 are ENHRY and SYGVKD.

The sequence derives from a human donor in good health. The V call is TRBV10-3, the J call TRBJ2-5; TRBD2 aligns across 7 bases. Sequencing was carried out using naive CD4+ T cells from blood. The CDR3 sequence: CAISERWEGLKETQYF. CDR3 bases: TGTGCCATCAGTGAAAGGTGGGAGGGCCTTAAGGAGACCCAGTACTTC.